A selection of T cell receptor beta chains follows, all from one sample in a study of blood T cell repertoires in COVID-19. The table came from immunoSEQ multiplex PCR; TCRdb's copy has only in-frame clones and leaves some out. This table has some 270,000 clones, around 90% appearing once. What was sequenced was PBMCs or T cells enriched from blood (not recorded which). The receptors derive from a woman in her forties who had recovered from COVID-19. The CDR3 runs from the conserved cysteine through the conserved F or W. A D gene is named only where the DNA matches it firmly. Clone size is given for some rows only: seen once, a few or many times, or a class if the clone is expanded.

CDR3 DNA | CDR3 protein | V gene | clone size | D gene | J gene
TGTGCCAGCAGTGTCTCGACAGGGGGCTCTAATTCACCCCTCCACTTT | CASSVSTGGSNSPLHF | TRBV6-1 | NA | TRBD1 | TRBJ1-6
TGTGCCAGCAGCTTCAGGGCCAGTAATTCACCCCTCCACTTT | CASSFRASNSPLHF | TRBV5-4 | NA | NA | TRBJ1-6
TGTGCCTGGAGTCCATGGGGAGGACAGGGGGATACGCAGTATTTT | CAWSPWGGQGDTQYF | TRBV30 | NA | TRBD1 | TRBJ2-3
TGTGCCAGTAGTAATGACAGGTGGGAGGAAAAACTGTTTTTT | CASSNDRWEEKLFF | TRBV19 | NA | NA | TRBJ1-4
TGTGCCAGCAGCTTGATCCCAGGTACCTATGGCTACACCTTC | CASSLIPGTYGYTF | TRBV5-4 | NA | NA | TRBJ1-2
TGTGCCAGCAGCTTATCGCGAAGGAGGCGCGGGAGGGCCTTACACGAGCAGTACTTC | CASSLSRRRRGRALHEQYF | TRBV11-3 | NA | TRBD2 | TRBJ2-7
TGTGCCAGCCTCAGGGAAGGTTGGAATCAGCCCCAGCATTTT | CASLREGWNQPQHF | TRBV6-5 | NA | NA | TRBJ1-5
TGTGCCACTGCTCGACAGCCCTCCTACGAGCAGTACTTC | CATARQPSYEQYF | TRBV27 | few | NA | TRBJ2-7
TGTGCCAGCAGCTTAGCGGAACAGGGTCCAGCTTTCTTT | CASSLAEQGPAFF | TRBV7-2 | NA | NA | TRBJ1-1
TGTGCCAGCAGCCCGAGGACTAGCGGCTACAATGAGCAGTTCTTC | CASSPRTSGYNEQFF | TRBV7-2 | NA | TRBD2 | TRBJ2-1
TGCGCCAGCAGCCAAGGACGACAGGCGAGAATTAATTCACCCCTCCACTTT | CASSQGRQARINSPLHF | TRBV4-1 | NA | NA | TRBJ1-6
TGTGCCAGTAGTACGCTACACGGGGGGTCCTACGAGCAGTACTTC | CASSTLHGGSYEQYF | TRBV19 | NA | TRBD2 | TRBJ2-7
TGTGCCAGCAGCCCGCTCACAGATCCCCCTAATGAAAAACTGTTTTTT | CASSPLTDPPNEKLFF | TRBV7-8 | NA | NA | TRBJ1-4
TGTGCCAGCAGTGAAAGAACGGGGTTAGGCCCCTACGAGCAGTACTTC | CASSERTGLGPYEQYF | TRBV2 | NA | NA | TRBJ2-7
TGTGCCAGCAGCTTTGGTCAGGGGGGATATGGCTACACCTTC | CASSFGQGGYGYTF | TRBV5-4 | NA | TRBD1 | TRBJ1-2
TGTGCCAGCTCGCGGGAGCCCGCCCCGAGATCACCCCTCCACTTT | CASSREPAPRSPLHF | TRBV18 | NA | NA | TRBJ1-6
TGTGCCAGCAGCTTGGATCCCTTTGAAAAACTGTTTTTT | CASSLDPFEKLFF | TRBV5-5 | NA | NA | TRBJ1-4
TGTGCCAGCAGCTACGGGACTCAAGGAAATCAGCCCCAGCATTTT | CASSYGTQGNQPQHF | TRBV11-2 | NA | NA | TRBJ1-5
TGCGCCAGCAGCTTGGAGAGCTCTGGAAACACCATATATTTT | CASSLESSGNTIYF | TRBV5-1 | NA | NA | TRBJ1-3
TGTGCCAGCAGCCCGGACAGGGGAAGGACTGAAGCTTTCTTT | CASSPDRGRTEAFF | TRBV7-3 | NA | TRBD1 | TRBJ1-1
TGTGCCAGCAGTTACCGTCGGGCGGGAGGGCCCTACGAGCAGTACTTC | CASSYRRAGGPYEQYF | TRBV6-2/TRBV6-3 | NA | TRBD2 | TRBJ2-7
TGCGCCAGCAGCTTAGACAGGACTGCAACTAATGAAAAACTGTTTTTT | CASSLDRTATNEKLFF | TRBV5-1 | NA | NA | TRBJ1-4
TGTGCCAGCTCACCAACGGGACAGGGGGGCTACACCTTC | CASSPTGQGGYTF | TRBV18 | NA | TRBD1 | TRBJ1-2
TGTGCCAGCAGCCCCAGCGGGGTATCCTACGAGCAGTACTTC | CASSPSGVSYEQYF | TRBV9 | NA | TRBD2 | TRBJ2-7
TGTGCCTGGAGGGCCCCAGGGGCTAACTCCTACGAGCAGTACTTC | CAWRAPGANSYEQYF | TRBV30 | NA | NA | TRBJ2-7
TGTGCCAGCAGTTCGACAGGGGGCACTGAAGCTTTCTTT | CASSSTGGTEAFF | TRBV27 | once | TRBD1 | TRBJ1-1
TGTGCCAGCAGCCAAGATCTTTCAGCGGGGGGCACAGATACGCAGTATTTT | CASSQDLSAGGTDTQYF | TRBV3-1/TRBV3-2 | NA | TRBD2 | TRBJ2-3
TGTGCCAGCAGTGGGGGCCGCTCTGGGGCCAACGTCCTGACTTTC | CASSGGRSGANVLTF | TRBV25-1 | NA | NA | TRBJ2-6
TGTGCCAGCAGTCAAGGGGGCTCTAATGAAAAACTGTTTTTT | CASSQGGSNEKLFF | TRBV28 | NA | TRBD1 | TRBJ1-4
TGTGCCAGCAGCTTAGCGCCAGGGAACTCACCCCTCCACTTT | CASSLAPGNSPLHF | TRBV11-1 | NA | NA | TRBJ1-6
TGTGCCAGCAGCCATCTAGACAGGGGGCTATATTATGGGGACAATGAGCAGTTCTTC | CASSHLDRGLYYGDNEQFF | TRBV14 | NA | TRBD1 | TRBJ2-1
TGTGCCATCGGAGCCTCAGGGGTAGCCGGTCAAGAGACCCAGTACTTC | CAIGASGVAGQETQYF | TRBV10-3 | NA | NA | TRBJ2-5
TGTGCCTGGAGTTCAATTTCTAGCGGGAGGTCCAAAAACATTCAGTACTTC | CAWSSISSGRSKNIQYF | TRBV30 | NA | TRBD2 | TRBJ2-4
TGCGCCAGCAGCCAAGTCCTAGCGGGAGGTTCCTACGAGCAGTACTTC | CASSQVLAGGSYEQYF | TRBV4-1 | once | TRBD2 | TRBJ2-7
TGCGCCAGCAGTCTCCTATCCCATCGAGCGGGCCACGCCAAAAACATTCAGTACTTC | CASSLLSHRAGHAKNIQYF | TRBV23-1 | few | NA | TRBJ2-4
TGTGCCAGCAGAAGCGGGACAGGTGTCTCCTACGAGCAGTACTTC | CASRSGTGVSYEQYF | TRBV6-5 | NA | NA | TRBJ2-7
TGTGCCAGTAGCCATCGGCGGAGGGTCCAAGAGACCCAGTACTTC | CASSHRRRVQETQYF | TRBV19 | NA | NA | TRBJ2-5
TGCAGCGTTGAGAAGGGGTACAATGAGCAGTTCTTC | CSVEKGYNEQFF | TRBV29-1 | NA | NA | TRBJ2-1
TGCGCCAGCAGCCTGGGACAGGGGGACGAAAAACTGTTTTTT | CASSLGQGDEKLFF | TRBV5-1 | NA | TRBD1 | TRBJ1-4
TGTGCCAGTTCCGGGACTTTCTCCTACAATGAGCAGTTCTTC | CASSGTFSYNEQFF | TRBV19 | NA | NA | TRBJ2-1
TGTGCCAGCAGCGTAGGGGGGGTTTGGACAACTAATGAAAAACTGTTTTTT | CASSVGGVWTTNEKLFF | TRBV9 | once | NA | TRBJ1-4
TGTGCCAGCAGCGTAGGCGATTCTAGCGGGGGGTCAACAGATACGCAGTATTTT | CASSVGDSSGGSTDTQYF | TRBV9 | NA | TRBD2 | TRBJ2-3
TGTGCCAGCAGTTTTGGGAAGGGGGCTTCGAGCGATGAGCAGTTCTTC | CASSFGKGASSDEQFF | TRBV27 | NA | TRBD1 | TRBJ2-1
TGTGCCAGCAGCCTTGACACACCTAATCAGCCCCAGCATTTT | CASSLDTPNQPQHF | TRBV6-2/TRBV6-3 | NA | NA | TRBJ1-5
TGCGCCAGCAGCTTGACCCGAGGGTACGAGCAGTACTTC | CASSLTRGYEQYF | TRBV5-1 | NA | NA | TRBJ2-7
TGTGCCAGCAGCTTTAGCAGAGAGACCCAGTACTTC | CASSFSRETQYF | TRBV7-2 | NA | NA | TRBJ2-5
TGTGCCTGGTGCGTCAGAGGGACTGGAAACACCATATATTTT | CAWCVRGTGNTIYF | TRBV30 | NA | NA | TRBJ1-3
TGTGCCAGCAGCCCAAGGGGGGGCAGCTCCTATAATTCACCCCTCCACTTT | CASSPRGGSSYNSPLHF | TRBV3-1/TRBV3-2 | NA | NA | TRBJ1-6
TGTGCCAGCAGCCCGGGACAGACGAACTCTGGAAACACCATATATTTT | CASSPGQTNSGNTIYF | TRBV4-2 | NA | TRBD1 | TRBJ1-3
TGTGCCAGCAGCTCATCGGGACAGGGAAACAATGAGCAGTTCTTC | CASSSSGQGNNEQFF | TRBV5-4 | NA | TRBD1 | TRBJ2-1
TGTGCCAGCAGCCAGGAGGGTTACACTGAAGCTTTCTTT | CASSQEGYTEAFF | TRBV7-2 | NA | NA | TRBJ1-1
TGTGCCAGCAGCCAGTGGGGAAGGACAGGGGGCCTGGGACAGCCCCAGCATTTT | CASSQWGRTGGLGQPQHF | TRBV3-1/TRBV3-2 | NA | TRBD1 | TRBJ1-5
TGTGCCAGCAGTGGGGGCACAGGGGGAAATGAAAAACTGTTTTTT | CASSGGTGGNEKLFF | TRBV2 | NA | TRBD1 | TRBJ1-4
TGCGCCAGCAGCAGGTCCCTGGACAGAGAGCGGAGCTCTGGAAACACCATATATTTT | CASSRSLDRERSSGNTIYF | TRBV4-3 | NA | NA | TRBJ1-3
TGTGCCAGCACACTAGACTGGAACACTGAAGCTTTCTTT | CASTLDWNTEAFF | TRBV12-3/TRBV12-4 | NA | NA | TRBJ1-1
TGTGCCAGCAGAGCTGGCGGGAGGGGGTACAATGAGCAGTTCTTC | CASRAGGRGYNEQFF | TRBV27 | NA | TRBD2 | TRBJ2-1
TGTGCCAGCAGCTTAGATTCTGGACATGGGGACGAGCAGTACTTC | CASSLDSGHGDEQYF | TRBV11-3 | NA | NA | TRBJ2-7
TGTGCCAGCAGTTCAACAGGGAACTATGGCTACACCTTC | CASSSTGNYGYTF | TRBV6-5 | NA | NA | TRBJ1-2
TGTGCCAGCAGGTTACAGGGGTCGAAGACTGAAGCTTTCTTT | CASRLQGSKTEAFF | TRBV2 | NA | TRBD1 | TRBJ1-1